This TCR beta chain was recorded in a study of blood T cells in healthy people across ages. Study-wide results and limits: Age advanced and TCR beta diversity per million T cells fell, roughly linearly. The percentage of naive T cells correlated strongly with TCR beta diversity. Higher diversity and more naive CD4+ cells were features of long-lived donors, compared to aged donors. Nothing was known about donor CMV status, and this possibly confounded expanded clonotype changes.

The use of a sample-barcoded 5' primer and a J-beta primer mix characterized a second PCR of roughly 6 to 12 cycles. TCRdb called the 5' RACE reads again in MiXCR, with one record for every CDR3 protein. The sample consists of under 750,000 distinct CDR3 sequences, around 48% of them appearing once. CDR3 length: 16 amino acids. CDR1 SEHNR and CDR2 FQNEAQ come from the germline V gene (reference sequence). V was pared by 4 bases and J by 2 bases, with 16 bases between. Remarks on this clonotype: The target antigen is unknown.

J is TRBJ2-3 and V is TRBV7-9; the D gene is possibly TRBD2 (7 bases). This sequence was found in an elderly man in good health. Sequenced: blood. This CDR3 reads CASSWGGGGITDTQYF. CDR3 DNA sequence: TGTGCCAGCAGCTGGGGGGGCGGGGGAATCACAGATACGCAGTATTTT.